This is a list of T cell receptor beta chains from one sample in a study of T-cell reconstitution after alpha-beta-depleted transplantation in children. In TCRdb, the PCR reads were re-called with MiXCR into one record per CDR3 protein. The repertoire holds hundreds of thousands of distinct CDR3 sequences, with around 14% as singletons. The sequences come from PBMCs, collected before TCRalphabeta/CD19-depleted stem cell transplant. These receptors all come from a girl aged 2 to 10 with congenital amegakaryocytic thrombocytopenia, due to receive a stem cell transplant. Each CDR3 is given with its conserved first and last residue. A D gene is named only where the DNA matches it firmly. The size of a clone is reported for some rows only, either as once, few or many, or as a class for expanded clones.

NA	TRBV7-8	many	TRBJ2-1	CASTPLSLYNEQFF	TGTGCCAGCACCCCCCTAAGTCTATACAATGAGCAGTTCTTC
NA	TRBV27	many	TRBJ2-2	CASRHAIQNTGELFF	TGTGCCAGCAGACACGCAATTCAGAACACCGGGGAGCTGTTTTTT
NA	TRBV7-9	few	TRBJ2-1	CASSVSTGITYNEQFF	TGTGCCAGCAGCGTCTCAACAGGTATCACCTACAATGAGCAGTTCTTC
NA	TRBV27	many	TRBJ2-7	CASSWGHEQYF	TGTGCCAGCAGTTGGGGCCACGAGCAGTACTTC
TRBD2	TRBV4-2	NA	TRBJ2-1	CASSVAGESDEQFF	TGTGCCAGCAGCGTGGCGGGAGAAAGCGATGAGCAGTTCTTC
TRBD2	TRBV5-1	NA	TRBJ2-7	CASRPTSAYEQYF	TGCGCCAGCAGGCCGACTAGCGCCTACGAGCAGTACTTC
NA	TRBV7-9	few	TRBJ1-1	CASSLIPGQMNTEAFF	TGTGCCAGCAGCTTGATCCCCGGACAGATGAACACTGAAGCTTTCTTT
NA	TRBV12-3/TRBV12-4	many	TRBJ1-4	CASSFQEREKLFF	TGTGCCAGCAGTTTCCAAGAGAGGGAAAAACTGTTTTTT
NA	TRBV28	many	TRBJ1-1	CASISMNTEAFF	TGTGCCAGTATATCCATGAACACTGAAGCTTTCTTT
TRBD2	TRBV4-2	NA	TRBJ2-1	CASSQTGVAGLLNEQFF	TGTGCCAGCAGCCAAACGGGGGTCGCGGGACTATTAAATGAGCAGTTCTTC
NA	TRBV15	many	TRBJ2-3	CATSRDGGSSNADTQYF	TGTGCCACCAGCAGAGATGGTGGGAGTAGTAACGCAGATACGCAGTATTTT
NA	TRBV20-1	NA	TRBJ1-6	CSARDLRGDYNSPLHF	TGCAGTGCTAGAGATCTGAGGGGGGACTATAATTCACCCCTCCACTTT
NA	TRBV5-5	few	TRBJ1-3	CASSGGRAGNTIYF	TGTGCCAGCAGTGGGGGCAGGGCTGGAAACACCATATATTTT
TRBD2	TRBV10-3	many	TRBJ2-1	CAIRGGLAGDNEQFF	TGTGCCATCAGGGGGGGGCTAGCGGGAGATAATGAGCAGTTCTTC
TRBD1	TRBV20-1	many	TRBJ2-7	CSARVSGQVYYEQYF	TGCAGTGCTAGAGTGTCCGGACAGGTTTACTACGAGCAGTACTTC
TRBD2	TRBV6-1	NA	TRBJ2-7	CASRETRTSGSRSYEQYF	TGTGCCAGCAGGGAGACTCGGACTAGCGGAAGCCGCTCCTACGAGCAGTACTTC
TRBD2	TRBV7-9	many	TRBJ2-1	CASSLTSGPYNEQFF	TGTGCCAGCAGTTTGACTAGCGGTCCCTACAATGAGCAGTTCTTC
NA	TRBV7-9	NA	TRBJ2-5	CASSPKDRQETQYF	TGTGCCAGCAGCCCCAAGGACAGACAAGAGACCCAGTACTTC
NA	TRBV11-2	few	TRBJ1-1	CASSLDRGLEAFF	TGTGCCAGCAGCTTAGATCGGGGGTTGGAAGCTTTCTTT
NA	TRBV3-1	NA	TRBJ2-7	CASSHFPGSILAGYEQYF	TGTGCCAGCAGCCATTTCCCGGGATCTATTCTTGCTGGCTACGAGCAGTACTTC
TRBD1	TRBV10-3	few	TRBJ2-7	CAISYLGGQGPSYEQYF	TGTGCCATCAGTTATTTGGGCGGACAGGGACCCTCCTACGAGCAGTACTTC
NA	TRBV5-1	few	TRBJ1-2	CASGLGTSVGYTF	TGCGCCAGCGGGCTTGGGACCTCCGTTGGCTACACCTTC
TRBD2	TRBV7-2	NA	TRBJ2-7	CASSLWTSGTREQYF	TGTGCCAGCAGCTTATGGACTAGCGGGACTCGCGAGCAGTACTTC
NA	TRBV12-3/TRBV12-4	many	TRBJ1-6	CASSFNPLSPLHF	TGTGCCAGCAGTTTCAACCCACTTTCACCCCTCCACTTT
TRBD2	TRBV4-1	few	TRBJ2-7	CASSQDPSGSHYEQYF	TGCGCCAGCAGCCAAGATCCCAGCGGGAGCCACTACGAGCAGTACTTC
TRBD1	TRBV5-1	NA	TRBJ2-3	CASSLAGQTTDTQYF	TGCGCCAGCAGCTTGGCGGGACAGACCACAGATACGCAGTATTTT
NA	TRBV15	NA	TRBJ2-3	CATNRGRLAARGGDTQYF	TGTGCCACCAACAGGGGGAGACTAGCGGCCAGGGGTGGAGATACGCAGTATTTT
TRBD2	TRBV7-2	few	TRBJ2-2	CASSLEAGAHTGELFF	TGTGCCAGCAGCTTAGAGGCGGGAGCTCACACCGGGGAGCTGTTTTTT
TRBD2	TRBV28	few	TRBJ2-3	CASSPVAGVWDTQYF	TGTGCCAGCAGTCCAGTAGCGGGAGTATGGGATACGCAGTATTTT
TRBD2	TRBV7-9	NA	TRBJ2-1	CASSLDVGGPSDEQFF	TGTGCCAGCAGCTTAGATGTGGGAGGGCCCTCCGATGAGCAGTTCTTC
NA	TRBV29-1	many	TRBJ2-7	CSVVVGYEQYF	TGCAGCGTTGTCGTTGGCTACGAGCAGTACTTC
NA	TRBV20-1	many	TRBJ2-5	CSAVDRKTQYF	TGCAGTGCGGTCGACCGGAAAACTCAGTACTTC
NA	TRBV20-1	NA	TRBJ2-4	CSALDPVRDTKNIQYF	TGCAGTGCTCTTGATCCCGTCCGGGATACCAAAAACATTCAGTACTTC
NA	TRBV7-2	many	TRBJ1-1	CASSLNGGMNTEAFF	TGTGCCAGCAGCTTAAATGGGGGAATGAACACTGAAGCTTTCTTT
TRBD1	TRBV29-1	many	TRBJ2-7	CSVRNTGTVYEQYF	TGCAGCGTGAGGAATACCGGGACAGTCTACGAGCAGTACTTC
NA	TRBV5-1	many	TRBJ1-2	CASSARGDGSNYGYTF	TGCGCCAGCAGCGCCAGAGGGGACGGATCTAACTATGGCTACACCTTC
NA	TRBV12-3/TRBV12-4	many	TRBJ1-6	CASSFGGRNSPLHF	TGTGCCAGCAGTTTTGGGGGTAGGAATTCACCCCTCCACTTT
TRBD2	TRBV4-1	NA	TRBJ2-3	CASSQARTSGSTDTQYF	TGCGCCAGCAGCCAAGCAAGGACTAGCGGGAGCACAGATACGCAGTATTTT
NA	TRBV5-1	NA	TRBJ2-4	CASSLGSIGLDIQYF	TGCGCCAGCAGCTTGGGTTCCATCGGGCTAGACATTCAGTACTTC
NA	TRBV7-9	many	TRBJ1-1	CASSLPPGGNTEAFF	TGTGCCAGCAGCCTCCCCCCCGGGGGGAACACTGAAGCTTTCTTT
NA	TRBV6-5	few	TRBJ2-3	CASSYSGLHTDTQYF	TGTGCCAGCAGTTACTCGGGACTGCACACAGATACGCAGTATTTT
NA	TRBV9	many	TRBJ2-1	CASSRSYPEHNEQFF	TGTGCCAGCAGCCGGAGCTACCCGGAGCACAATGAGCAGTTCTTC
NA	TRBV5-5	many	TRBJ2-3	CASSLGPTLTDTQYF	TGTGCCAGCAGCTTGGGCCCCACACTGACAGATACGCAGTATTTT
NA	TRBV11-1	many	TRBJ2-1	CASSTPWESPYNEQFF	TGTGCCAGCAGTACCCCATGGGAGAGCCCATACAATGAGCAGTTCTTC
TRBD2	TRBV20-1	many	TRBJ2-1	CSARIAWTTSGNENEQFF	TGCAGTGCTAGAATCGCTTGGACGACTAGCGGGAACGAGAATGAGCAGTTCTTC
NA	TRBV27	NA	TRBJ2-7	CATDGQTYEQYF	TGTGCCACCGACGGACAGACCTACGAGCAGTACTTC
NA	TRBV7-9	many	TRBJ2-3	CASSLLLSTDTQYF	TGTGCCAGCAGCTTACTGCTGAGCACAGATACGCAGTATTTT
NA	TRBV7-9	NA	TRBJ1-1	CASKMNTEAFF	TGTGCCAGCAAAATGAACACTGAAGCTTTCTTT
NA	TRBV7-8	many	TRBJ2-6	CASSLGTFGVLTF	TGTGCCAGCAGCCTCGGGACGTTTGGCGTCCTGACTTTC
NA	TRBV5-1	few	TRBJ2-3	CASSLAPWDSYTDTQYF	TGCGCCAGCAGCTTGGCCCCCTGGGACTCTTACACAGATACGCAGTATTTT
NA	TRBV29-1	many	TRBJ2-7	CSVVSDYEQYF	TGCAGCGTTGTTTCCGATTACGAGCAGTACTTC
NA	TRBV24-1	many	TRBJ1-2	CATSDPSGIYGYTF	TGTGCCACCAGTGATCCCTCCGGGATCTATGGCTACACCTTC
NA	TRBV7-2	NA	TRBJ2-1	CASSLGSGAGRYNEQFF	TGTGCCAGCAGCTTAGGGTCGGGTGCGGGACGATACAATGAGCAGTTCTTC
NA	TRBV4-1	many	TRBJ2-7	CASSQVSGSYEQYF	TGCGCCAGCAGCCAAGTATCAGGGAGCTACGAGCAGTACTTC
TRBD2	TRBV20-1	many	TRBJ2-1	CSAEREMEFF	TGCAGTGCGGAGCGGGAAATGGAGTTCTTC
TRBD2	TRBV20-1	many	TRBJ2-3	CSALTSGSGDTQYF	TGCAGTGCACTCACTAGCGGGAGCGGGGATACGCAGTATTTT
TRBD2	TRBV20-1	NA	TRBJ2-7	CSVAGGIYEQYF	TGCAGTGTTGCGGGAGGGATCTACGAGCAGTACTTC